This T cell receptor beta chain was sequenced in a study of CD4+ T cells in melanoma. CDR1 SGDLS and CDR2 YYNGEE come from the germline V gene. The V end lost 3 bases, the J end lost 2 bases, and 12 bases lay between the germline ends. The CDR3 loop spans 16 amino acids. The protocol was immunoSEQ multiplex PCR, while the TCRdb copy is restricted to in-frame clones and leaves out a portion. The table includes roughly 150,000 clones, 85% to 95% detected once. V gene TRBV9 combines with J gene TRBJ1-6; tentative D call: TRBD1 (6 bases). The source of this sequence is a human donor with melanoma. The DNA of the CDR3 is TGTGCCAGCAGCGGGACCGACAGGACCTATAATTCACCCCTCCACTTT. Its protein is CASSGTDRTYNSPLHF.